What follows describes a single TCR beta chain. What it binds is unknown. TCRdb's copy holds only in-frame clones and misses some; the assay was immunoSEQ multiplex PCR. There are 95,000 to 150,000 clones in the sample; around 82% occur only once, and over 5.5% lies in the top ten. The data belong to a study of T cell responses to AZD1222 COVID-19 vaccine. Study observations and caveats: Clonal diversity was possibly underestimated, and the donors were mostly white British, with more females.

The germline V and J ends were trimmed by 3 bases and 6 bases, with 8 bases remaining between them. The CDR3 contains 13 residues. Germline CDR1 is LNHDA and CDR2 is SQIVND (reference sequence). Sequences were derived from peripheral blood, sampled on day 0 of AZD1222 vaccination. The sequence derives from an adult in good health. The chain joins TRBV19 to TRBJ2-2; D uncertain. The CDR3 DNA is TGTGCCAGTAGTATGAACATAGCCGGGGAGCTGTTTTTT. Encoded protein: CASSMNIAGELFF.